The clone carrying this T cell receptor beta chain was seen a single time. This specimen comes from a study of blood T cells in healthy people across ages. A J-beta primer mix and a sample-barcoded 5' primer were used in a second PCR of roughly 6 to 11 cycles. TCRdb re-derived calls from the 5' RACE reads in MiXCR, one entry per CDR3 protein. The top ten clones hold less than 2.5% of a sample with about 1.8 million distinct CDR3 sequences, around half of them seen once. Trimming removed 2 bases at V and 4 bases at J, with 12 bases between. CDR3 length: 14 amino acids. CDR1 is SGHRS and CDR2 is YFSETQ in the germline V gene.

This chain connects TRBV5-1 to TRBJ1-1, with D possibly being TRBD1 (5 bases). The material sequenced was blood. This receptor was identified in a woman in her thirties or forties in good health. CDR3 DNA: TGCGCCAGCAGCTTAAACAGCGGGGGCACTGAAGCTTTCTTT. It yields the protein CASSLNSGGTEAFF.